The clone carrying this T cell receptor (beta chain) occurred many times. Its antigen remains unknown. TCR beta CDR3 regions were amplified from RNA transcripts. HTBI primers were the set used in a first-round RT-PCR of the TCR CDR3. MiXCR was run by TCRdb on the multiplex PCR reads, yielding one entry per CDR3 protein. The table records hundreds of thousands of distinct CDR3 sequences, 15% to 18% of them present only once. For the diagnoses, clinical symptoms, serum thyroxine and TRAb, thyroid ultrasound and orbital computed tomography were used. The study collected blood at first hyperthyroidism diagnosis, before any ophthalmopathy symptoms arose. Losses at the gene ends were 0 bases for V and 0 bases for J; bases not matched to a gene: 4. CDR3 length: 15 amino acids. Per germline, CDR1 DFQATT and CDR2 SNEGSKA (reference sequence). This sample is part of a study of T cells in Graves' hyperthyroidism and ophthalmopathy. Looking at the study overall: It was at initial diagnosis, before any treatment, that peripheral blood was collected.

Findings and limits, study-wide: Blood samples included most of the expanded thyroid clonotypes exceeding 0.001.

The source of this sequence is a young woman with Graves' hyperthyroidism that later progressed to Graves' ophthalmopathy. J is TRBJ1-1 and V is TRBV20-1; 7 bases map to TRBD1. Material: blood. CDR3 nucleotide sequence: TGCAGTGCTAGAGAATTCGGGACAGTGAACACTGAAGCTTTCTTT. As protein: CSAREFGTVNTEAFF.